These 11 T cell receptor beta chains were sequenced from one sample in a study of blood T cell repertoires in COVID-19. The method was immunoSEQ multiplex PCR; TCRdb's version includes in-frame clones alone and lacks a portion of them. The sample records about 240,000 clones, about 89% being singletons. Material for sequencing was PBMCs or T cells enriched from blood (not recorded which). The receptors were sampled from a middle-aged man who had recovered from COVID-19.

The chain employs TRBV28 and TRBJ1-6; 7 bases are a match to TRBD1. The length of the CDR3 is 15 residues. The V segment lost 10 bases and the J segment 0 bases; nucleotides outside the gene matches: 6. Germline V gives CDR1 MDHEN, CDR2 SYDVKM. The CDR3 DNA reads TGTGCCACCGTCAGGGGGAGCTCCTATAATTCACCCCTCCACTTT. Translating it yields CATVRGSSYNSPLHF. Filled out from reference TRBV28 and TRBJ1-6, the complete variable domain reads DVKVTQSSRYLVKRTGEKVFLECVQDMDHENMFWYRQDPGLGLRLIYFSYDVKMKEKGDIPEGYSVSREKKERFSLILESASTNQTSMYLCATVRGSSYNSPLHFGNGTRLTVT.

The J gene is TRBJ1-4, the V gene TRBV27; D is perhaps TRBD1 (5 bases). The CDR3 has 16 amino acids. Germline V gene sequence: CDR1 MNHEY, CDR2 SMNVEV (reference sequence). Trimming left V 4 bases short and J 8 bases short, with 20 bases between. The CDR3 sequence: CASSSRTSTRIEKLFF. Here the CDR3 DNA reads TGTGCCAGCAGTTCCAGGACATCTACCAGGATAGAAAAACTGTTTTTT.

The J gene is TRBJ1-6, the V gene TRBV2; 12 nucleotides agree with TRBD1. Germline V gives CDR1 SNHLY, CDR2 FYNNEI. The CDR3 contains 16 residues. V shed 6 bases and J 1 base; nucleotides not matched to a gene: 1. CDR3 nucleotides: TGTGCCAGCAGGGGACAGGGGGCTTCCTATAATTCACCCCTCCACTTT. This translates into CASRGQGASYNSPLHF.

This clone was seen only once. This rearrangement joins TRBV7-2 to TRBJ2-3, with 9 nucleotides matching TRBD2. The CDR3 spans 17 residues. V gave up 0 bases and J gave up 4 bases; unmatched junction bases: 8. Germline CDR1 and CDR2: SGHTA and FQGNSA. The CDR3: CASSLASRGGRADTQYF. The CDR3 DNA follows: TGTGCCAGCAGCTTAGCTTCGCGGGGGGGACGGGCAGATACGCAGTATTTT.

The genes are TRBV6-1 and TRBJ1-1, with 8 bases lining up with TRBD1. The CDR3 contains 15 residues. Trimming at V came to 1 base and at J to 3 bases, leaving 4 bases not matched to a gene. Germline V gene sequence: CDR1 MNHNS, CDR2 SASEGT. CDR3 sequence: CASSEVTGGDTEAFF. In DNA form, the CDR3 reads TGTGCCAGCAGTGAAGTTACAGGGGGGGACACTGAAGCTTTCTTT.

The chain links TRBV9 to TRBJ2-3; D remains ambiguous. Trimming left V 1 base short and J 3 bases short, with 3 bases between. This CDR3 contains 12 residues. In germline, CDR1 is SGDLS, CDR2 YYNGEE. This CDR3 reads CASSVSTDTQYF. CDR3 bases: TGTGCCAGCAGCGTATCTACAGATACGCAGTATTTT.

The chain is built from TRBV2 and TRBJ2-3; TRBD2 matches 9 bases. The trim removed 8 bases at V and 0 bases at J, leaving 9 bases unmatched. Germline CDR1 SNHLY, CDR2 FYNNEI. The CDR3 is 16 residues long. The CDR3: CASGTSTRLSTDTQYF. The CDR3 region has the DNA TGTGCCAGCGGGACTAGCACCCGCCTCAGCACAGATACGCAGTATTTT.

A remark on this clone: The same CDR3 also results from other DNA sequences found in this sample. The chain employs TRBV7-8 and TRBJ2-2, with D perhaps TRBD1 (5 bases). The CDR3 has 12 residues. V was pared by 1 base and J by 8 bases, with 5 bases between. The germline gives CDR1 SGHVS, CDR2 FQNEAQ. The CDR3 nucleotides read TGTGCCAGCAGCTTAGAGGGGGGGGAGCTGTTTTTT. Its translation is CASSLEGGELFF.

This clone was recorded only once. The chain uses TRBV6-1 and TRBJ1-2, with 11 positions matching TRBD1. In germline, CDR1 is MNHNS, CDR2 SASEGT. The CDR3 runs 16 residues. Unmatched junction bases numbered 4, after V lost 3 bases and J lost 1 base. The CDR3 DNA is TGTGCCAGCAGTGACGGGACAGGGGGTCGTAACTATGGCTACACCTTC. Encoded protein: CASSDGTGGRNYGYTF.

This clone appeared a few times. The chain recombines TRBV7-9 with TRBJ1-2; TRBD1 is a possible D gene (6 bases). The CDR3 totals 13 residues. V was cut by 1 base and J by 5 bases, with 8 bases left in between. CDR1 and CDR2 from the germline V gene are SEHNR and FQNEAQ (reference sequence). CDR3 sequence: CASSLGTAYGYTF. The CDR3 bases are TGTGCCAGCAGCTTAGGGACAGCTTATGGCTACACCTTC.

The chain combines TRBV23-1 with TRBJ2-7, with D unclear. TRBV23-1 qualifies as an ORF whose function is uncertain. This CDR3 region has 17 residues. V lost 4 bases to trimming and J lost 0 bases, with 19 bases between them. The CDR3, as DNA: TGCGCCAGCAGTCGACATATGCCAAAATTGAGCTCCTACGAGCAGTACTTC. It encodes CASSRHMPKLSSYEQYF.